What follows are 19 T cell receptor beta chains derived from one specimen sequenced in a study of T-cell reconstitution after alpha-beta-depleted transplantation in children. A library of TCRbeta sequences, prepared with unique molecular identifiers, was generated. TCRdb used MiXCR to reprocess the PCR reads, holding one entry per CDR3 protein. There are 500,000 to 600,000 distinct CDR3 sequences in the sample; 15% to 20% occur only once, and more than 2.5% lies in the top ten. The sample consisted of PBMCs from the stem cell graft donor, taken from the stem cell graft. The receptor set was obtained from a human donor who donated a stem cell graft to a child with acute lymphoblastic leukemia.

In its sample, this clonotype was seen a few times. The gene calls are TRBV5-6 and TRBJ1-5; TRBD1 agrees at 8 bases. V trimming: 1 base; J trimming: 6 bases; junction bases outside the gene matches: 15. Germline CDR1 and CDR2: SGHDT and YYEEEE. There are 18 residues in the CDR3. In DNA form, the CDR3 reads TGTGCCAGCAGCTTGCGTGGGAGGACAGGGAAGATTCGTCAGCCCCAGCATTTT. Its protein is CASSLRGRTGKIRQPQHF.

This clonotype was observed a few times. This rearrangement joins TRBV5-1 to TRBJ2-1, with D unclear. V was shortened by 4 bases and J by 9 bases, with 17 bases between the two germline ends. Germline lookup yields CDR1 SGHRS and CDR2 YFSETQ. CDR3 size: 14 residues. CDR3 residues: CASSETLESIEQFF. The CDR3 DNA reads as TGCGCCAGCAGCGAAACCCTAGAGTCCATTGAGCAGTTCTTC.

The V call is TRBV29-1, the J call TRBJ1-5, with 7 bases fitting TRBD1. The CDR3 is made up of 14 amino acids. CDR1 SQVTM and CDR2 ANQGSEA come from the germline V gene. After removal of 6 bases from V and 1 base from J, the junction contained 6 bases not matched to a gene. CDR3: CSVELTGSNQPQHF. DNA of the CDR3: TGCAGCGTCGAGTTGACAGGGAGCAATCAGCCCCAGCATTTT.

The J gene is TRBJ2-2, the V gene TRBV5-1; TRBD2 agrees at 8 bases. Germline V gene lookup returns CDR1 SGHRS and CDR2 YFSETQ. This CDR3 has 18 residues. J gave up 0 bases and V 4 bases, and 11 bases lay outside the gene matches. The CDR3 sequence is CASSPGLANSANTGELFF. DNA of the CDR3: TGCGCCAGCAGCCCCGGACTAGCAAACTCCGCGAACACCGGGGAGCTGTTTTTT.

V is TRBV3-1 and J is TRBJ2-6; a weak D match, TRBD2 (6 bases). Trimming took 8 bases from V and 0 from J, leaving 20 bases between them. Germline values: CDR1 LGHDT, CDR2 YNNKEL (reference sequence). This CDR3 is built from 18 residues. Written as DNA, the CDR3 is TGTGCCAGCGCCCCGTTAGCGGCCTACCACTCTGGGGCCAACGTCCTGACTTTC. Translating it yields CASAPLAAYHSGANVLTF.

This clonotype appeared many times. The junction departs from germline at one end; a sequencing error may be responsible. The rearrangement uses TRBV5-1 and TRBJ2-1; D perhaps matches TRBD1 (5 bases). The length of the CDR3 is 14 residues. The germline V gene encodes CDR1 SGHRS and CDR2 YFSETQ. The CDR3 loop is CASSLGDSYNEQFF. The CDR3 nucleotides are TGTGCCAGCAGCTTAGGCGACAGCTACAATGAGCAGTTCTTC.

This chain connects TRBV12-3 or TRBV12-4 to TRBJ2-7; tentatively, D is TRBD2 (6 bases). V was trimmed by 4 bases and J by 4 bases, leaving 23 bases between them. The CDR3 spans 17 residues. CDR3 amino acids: CASSSPRENQGTYEQYF. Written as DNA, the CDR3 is TGTGCCAGCAGTTCACCCCGGGAGAACCAGGGTACTTACGAGCAGTACTTC.

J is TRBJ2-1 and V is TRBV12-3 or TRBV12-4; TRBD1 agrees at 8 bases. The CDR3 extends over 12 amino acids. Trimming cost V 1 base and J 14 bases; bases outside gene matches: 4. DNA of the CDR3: TGTGCCAGCAGTTTAGGGGACAGGAAGGAGTTCTTC. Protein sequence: CASSLGDRKEFF.

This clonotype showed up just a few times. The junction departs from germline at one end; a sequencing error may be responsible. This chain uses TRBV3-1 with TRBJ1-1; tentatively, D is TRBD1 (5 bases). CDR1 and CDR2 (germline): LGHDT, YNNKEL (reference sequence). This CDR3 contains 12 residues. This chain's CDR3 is CASNQGQGRAFF. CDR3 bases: TGTGCCAGCAACCAAGGGCAGGGAAGAGCTTTCTTT. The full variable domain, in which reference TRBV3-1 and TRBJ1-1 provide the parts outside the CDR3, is DTAVSQTPKYLVTQMGNDKSIKCEQNLGHDTMYWYKQDSKKFLKIMFSYNNKELIINETVPNRFSPKSPDKAHLNLHINSLELGDSAVYFCASNQGQGRAFFGQGTRLTVV.

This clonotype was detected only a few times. The CDR3 bases are TGTGCCAGCCTCCGGGGGGCCCCCCAGGGGGGCGAACAAGAGACCCAGTACTTC. Its translation is CASLRGAPQGGEQETQYF. The V call is TRBV25-1, the J call TRBJ2-5; the D call may be TRBD1 or TRBD2 (7 bases each). V was pared by 8 bases and J by 2 bases, with 27 bases between. There are 18 residues in the CDR3. Looked up from germline, CDR1 is MGHDK and CDR2 is SYGVNS.

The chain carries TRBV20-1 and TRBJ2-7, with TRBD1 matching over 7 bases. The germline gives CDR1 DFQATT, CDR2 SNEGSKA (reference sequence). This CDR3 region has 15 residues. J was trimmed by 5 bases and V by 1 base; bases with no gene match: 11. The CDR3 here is CSARGRGLTFNEQYF. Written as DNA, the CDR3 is TGCAGTGCTAGAGGTAGGGGGCTGACGTTCAACGAGCAGTACTTC.

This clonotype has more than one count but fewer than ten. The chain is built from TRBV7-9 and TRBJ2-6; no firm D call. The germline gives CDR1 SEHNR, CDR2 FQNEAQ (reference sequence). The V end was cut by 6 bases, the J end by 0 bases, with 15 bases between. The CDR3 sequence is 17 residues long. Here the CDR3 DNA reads TGTGCCAGCAGTTGGACGGAAACCAGCTCTGGGGCCAACGTCCTGACTTTC. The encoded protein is CASSWTETSSGANVLTF.

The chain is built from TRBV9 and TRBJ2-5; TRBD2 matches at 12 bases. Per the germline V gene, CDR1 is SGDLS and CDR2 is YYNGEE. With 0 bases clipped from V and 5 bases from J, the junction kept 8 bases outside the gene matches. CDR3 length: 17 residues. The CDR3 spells CASSVEPLAGGHETQYF. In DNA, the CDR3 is TGTGCCAGCAGCGTAGAGCCCCTAGCGGGAGGGCATGAGACCCAGTACTTC.

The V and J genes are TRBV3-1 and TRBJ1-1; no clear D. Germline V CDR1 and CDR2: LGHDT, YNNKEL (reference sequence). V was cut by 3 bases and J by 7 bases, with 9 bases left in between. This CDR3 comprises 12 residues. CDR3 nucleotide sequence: TGTGCCAGCAGCCATCGAGGGCTTGAAGCTTTCTTT. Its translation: CASSHRGLEAFF.

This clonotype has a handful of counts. The CDR3 DNA sequence: TGTGCCAGCAGCTTAAGGGCACCGGGTACCCTCTATGGCTACACCTTC. Its translation: CASSLRAPGTLYGYTF. The chain carries TRBV7-8 and TRBJ1-2; D unclear. CDR3 size: 16 residues. V lost 2 bases to trimming and J lost 4 bases, with 17 bases between them. CDR1 SGHVS and CDR2 FQNEAQ come from the germline V gene. Drawing the rest from reference TRBV7-8 and TRBJ1-2, the complete variable domain is GAGVSQSPRYKVAKRGQDVALRCDPISGHVSLFWYQQALGQGPEFLTYFQNEAQLDKSGLPSDRFFAERPEGSVSTLKIQRTQQEDSAVYLCASSLRAPGTLYGYTFGSGTRLTVV.

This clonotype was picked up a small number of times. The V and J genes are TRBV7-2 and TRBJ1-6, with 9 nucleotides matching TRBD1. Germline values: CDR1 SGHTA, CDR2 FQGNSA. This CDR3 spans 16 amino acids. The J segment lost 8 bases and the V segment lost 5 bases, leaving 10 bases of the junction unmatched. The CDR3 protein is CASSPRMGQGDSPLHF. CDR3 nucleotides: TGTGCCAGCAGCCCCCGCATGGGACAGGGCGATTCACCCCTCCACTTT. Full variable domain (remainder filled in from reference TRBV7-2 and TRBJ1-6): GAGVSQSPSNKVTEKGKDVELRCDPISGHTALYWYRQSLGQGLEFLIYFQGNSAPDKSGLPSDRFSAERTGGSVSTLTIQRTQQEDSAVYLCASSPRMGQGDSPLHFGNGTRLTVT.

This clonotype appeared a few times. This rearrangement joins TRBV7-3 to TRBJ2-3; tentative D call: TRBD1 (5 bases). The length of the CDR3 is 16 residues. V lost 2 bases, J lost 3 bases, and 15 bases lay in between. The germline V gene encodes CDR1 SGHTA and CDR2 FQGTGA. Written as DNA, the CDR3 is TGTGCCAGCAGCTTAGATCCAGGGCGATCAACAGATACGCAGTATTTT. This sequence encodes CASSLDPGRSTDTQYF.

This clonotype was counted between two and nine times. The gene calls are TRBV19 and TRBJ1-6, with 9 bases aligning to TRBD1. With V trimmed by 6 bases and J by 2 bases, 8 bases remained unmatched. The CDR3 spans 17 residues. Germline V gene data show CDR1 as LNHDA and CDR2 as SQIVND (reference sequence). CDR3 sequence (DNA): TGTGCCAGTAGCCGAGAGGACAGGGGCGCCTATAATTCACCCCTCCACTTT. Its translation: CASSREDRGAYNSPLHF.

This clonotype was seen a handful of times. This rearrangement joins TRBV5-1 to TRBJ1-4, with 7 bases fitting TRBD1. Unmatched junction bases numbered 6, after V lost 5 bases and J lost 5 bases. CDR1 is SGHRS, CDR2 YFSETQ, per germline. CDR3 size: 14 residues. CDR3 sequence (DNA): TGCGCCAGCAGGCCAGGGGGGAGGAATGAAAAACTGTTTTTT. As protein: CASRPGGRNEKLFF.